These 23 T cell receptor beta chains were sequenced from one sample in a study of response to subunit inactivated influenza vaccine. A single record per CDR3 protein comes from TCRdb applying MiXCR to the RT-PCR reads. In the table there are approximately 680,000 distinct CDR3 sequences, 15% to 17% of which are singletons. The source material was PBMCs from blood, sampled roughly 12 days after vaccination. Source of these receptors: a man between 50 and 59 years old who received an inactivated influenza vaccine.

This clonotype has only a few counts. The chain combines TRBV9 with TRBJ2-2, with a tentative D call TRBD2 (5 bases). Trimming stripped 3 bases from V and 7 bases from J, with 10 bases between. The V gene's germline CDR1 is SGDLS and CDR2 YYNGEE. The CDR3 totals 13 residues. Written as DNA, the CDR3 is TGTGCCAGCAGCGGAGAGGGCGGCGGGGAGCTGTTTTTT. It codes for CASSGEGGGELFF.

The CDR3 DNA follows: TGCAGTGCTAGACGGACTCCCACAACTGAAAAACTGTTTTTT. Encoded protein: CSARRTPTTEKLFF. The chain recombines TRBV20-1 with TRBJ1-4; no clear D gene. Germline V CDR1 and CDR2: DFQATT, SNEGSKA (reference sequence). V gave up 2 bases and J gave up 7 bases, with 14 bases separating them. This CDR3 region has 14 residues.

The chain has TRBV29-1 and TRBJ2-7, with TRBD1 as a possible D gene (8 bases). Trimming left V 2 bases short and J 2 bases short, with 16 bases between. CDR1 SQVTM and CDR2 ANQGSEA come from the germline V gene. The CDR3 loop spans 15 amino acids. CDR3 in amino acids: CSVEQRDRSPYEQYF. In DNA, the CDR3 is TGCAGCGTTGAACAGCGGGACAGGTCCCCCTACGAGCAGTACTTC.

The V call is TRBV5-1, the J call TRBJ1-1; D unresolved. V was clipped by 0 bases and J by 1 base, with 7 bases between them. The CDR3 is made up of 14 amino acids. Germline V gene lookup returns CDR1 SGHRS and CDR2 YFSETQ. The CDR3 bases are TGCGCCAGCAGCTTGGAAACACCGAACACTGAAGCTTTCTTT. Protein sequence: CASSLETPNTEAFF. Together with reference TRBV5-1 and TRBJ1-1, the CDR3 gives the full variable domain: KAGVTQTPRYLIKTRGQQVTLSCSPISGHRSVSWYQQTPGQGLQFLFEYFSETQRNKGNFPGRFSGRQFSNSRSEMNVSTLELGDSALYLCASSLETPNTEAFFGQGTRLTVV.

This clonotype was seen more than once but under ten times. The chain links TRBV6-5 to TRBJ2-1, with D tentatively TRBD1 (6 bases). Trimming took 0 bases from V and 9 from J, leaving 18 bases between them. There are 16 residues in the CDR3. Germline-derived CDR1 and CDR2 are MNHEY and SVGAGI. This chain's CDR3 is CASSYSGLLVGGEQFF. The CDR3 DNA reads TGTGCCAGCAGTTACTCGGGTCTCTTGGTAGGGGGTGAGCAGTTCTTC.

The chain couples TRBV20-1 to TRBJ2-7; the match to TRBD1 covers 10 bases. Germline CDR1 reads DFQATT; CDR2 reads SNEGSKA (reference sequence). The length of the CDR3 is 17 residues. V shed 0 bases and J 5 bases; nucleotides not matched to a gene: 13. The CDR3 nucleotides are TGCAGTGCTAGAGATCGTGGAGGGACAGGGGTCCCACACGAGCAGTACTTC. Translating gives CSARDRGGTGVPHEQYF.

Note on this clonotype: A junction end diverges from the germline sequence, so it may reflect a read error. The V call is TRBV27, the J call TRBJ2-7; TRBD1 might be the D (6 bases). The CDR3 is 13 amino acids. Germline V gene sequence: CDR1 MNHEY, CDR2 SMNVEV (reference sequence). CDR3 coding DNA: TGTGCCAGCAGTTTATCGACCGGGACACCCTACGTCTTC. It is translated as CASSLSTGTPYVF.

V usage is TRBV20-1 and J usage is TRBJ2-3, with TRBD2 as a possible D gene (5 bases). Trimming took off 1 base at V and 1 base at J, with 27 bases between the two ends. Looked up from germline, CDR1 is DFQATT and CDR2 is SNEGSKA (reference sequence). The CDR3 spans 20 residues. The CDR3, as DNA: TGCAGTGCTAGAGTTCCCCTATGGGAGAATCCAAGACGTCGCACAGATACGCAGTATTTT. Encoded protein: CSARVPLWENPRRRTDTQYF.

The rearrangement links TRBV7-9 to TRBJ1-2; 12 nucleotides line up with TRBD1. Germline assignment: CDR1 SEHNR and CDR2 FQNEAQ (reference sequence). Losses at the gene ends were 5 bases for V and 7 bases for J; bases not matched to a gene: 8. The CDR3 totals 15 residues. The CDR3 nucleotides are TGTGCCAGCAGCGGGACAGGGGGCAGGATTGGTGGCTACACCTTC. Translated, it gives CASSGTGGRIGGYTF.

The chain couples TRBV20-1 to TRBJ2-1; 15 bases agree with TRBD2. CDR3 size: 16 residues. Germline assignment: CDR1 DFQATT and CDR2 SNEGSKA (reference sequence). V shed 1 base and J 6 bases; nucleotides not matched to a gene: 4. In DNA, the CDR3 is TGCAGTGCTAGAGTCGTGGGACTAGCGGGAGGCAATGAGCAGTTCTTC. Amino acid sequence: CSARVVGLAGGNEQFF.

The chain combines TRBV28 with TRBJ2-5, with TRBD1 matching 7 bases. The J segment lost 1 base and the V segment lost 6 bases, leaving 8 bases of the junction unmatched. Germline V gene lookup returns CDR1 MDHEN and CDR2 SYDVKM. The CDR3 contains 15 residues. The DNA of the CDR3 is TGTGCCAGCAGCCCAACCGGGACAGTCCAAGAGACCCAGTACTTC. It yields the protein CASSPTGTVQETQYF.

The rearrangement joins TRBV11-3 to TRBJ2-1; the D gene could be TRBD1 or TRBD2 (7 bases each). CDR3 size: 16 residues. Trimming stripped 4 bases from V and 6 bases from J, with 19 bases between. CDR1 is SGHNT, CDR2 YENEEA, per germline. CDR3 protein: CASSSGGGRVFNEQFF. CDR3 nucleotides: TGTGCCAGCAGCTCAGGGGGGGGCAGGGTATTCAATGAGCAGTTCTTC.

This clonotype came up a few times. The rearrangement joins TRBV15 to TRBJ2-7, with TRBD1 matching over 7 bases. Losses at the gene ends were 0 bases for V and 2 bases for J; bases not matched to a gene: 4. Germline V gene sequence: CDR1 LNHNV, CDR2 YYDKDF (reference sequence). The CDR3 consists of 15 residues. This chain's CDR3 is CATSRDKGATYEQYF. CDR3 nucleotide sequence: TGTGCCACCAGCAGAGATAAGGGGGCAACCTACGAGCAGTACTTC. The whole variable domain, remainder taken from reference TRBV15 and TRBJ2-7, is DAMVIQNPRYQVTQFGKPVTLSCSQTLNHNVMYWYQQKSSQAPKLLFHYYDKDFNNEADTPDNFQSRRPNTSFCFLDIRSPGLGDTAMYLCATSRDKGATYEQYFGPGTRLTVT.

The rearrangement joins TRBV20-1 to TRBJ1-1; D perhaps matches TRBD1 (6 bases). This CDR3 has 14 residues. With 1 base removed from V and 4 bases from J, the gap between germline ends came to 13 bases. Germline CDR1 DFQATT, CDR2 SNEGSKA (reference sequence). CDR3 DNA sequence: TGCAGTGCTAGAGGCCCGGGAGGGGGCACTGAAGCTTTCTTT. Its translation is CSARGPGGGTEAFF.

CDR3 region: CASSYSGRNGYTF. The DNA for the CDR3 is TGTGCCAGCAGTTACTCAGGGAGGAATGGCTACACCTTC. The chain employs TRBV6-5 and TRBJ1-2; no firm D call. V shed 0 bases and J shed 6 bases, with 8 bases lying between them. Germline values: CDR1 MNHEY, CDR2 SVGAGI. The CDR3 consists of 13 residues.

This clonotype was found many times. The chain carries TRBV5-1 and TRBJ1-2; the D is unclear. Between the trimmed V and J ends, which lost 3 bases and 8 bases, there was a span of 11 bases. There are 12 residues in the CDR3. Per germline, CDR1 SGHRS and CDR2 YFSETQ. DNA for the CDR3: TGCGCCAGCAGCTACCAACAAGAAGGCTACACCTTC. It specifies CASSYQQEGYTF.

This chain joins TRBV11-2 and TRBJ2-2; D perhaps matches TRBD2 (6 bases). Trimming stripped 3 bases from V and 7 bases from J, with 15 bases between. The CDR3 consists of 15 residues. Germline V CDR1 and CDR2: SGHAT, FQNNGV. The CDR3: CASSLGDGGIGELFF. The CDR3 nucleotides are TGTGCCAGCAGCTTGGGGGACGGGGGAATCGGGGAGCTGTTTTTT.

The rearrangement links TRBV5-1 to TRBJ2-5, with 7 bases matching TRBD1. This CDR3 contains 13 residues. Germline CDR1 is SGHRS and CDR2 is YFSETQ. V lost 7 bases and J lost 3; bases outside the gene matches: 6. CDR3 region: CASGPGTEETQYF. As DNA, the CDR3 is TGCGCCAGCGGACCCGGGACAGAAGAGACCCAGTACTTC.

The gene calls are TRBV7-8 and TRBJ2-5, with D unclear. CDR3 length: 14 amino acids. Germline CDR1 reads SGHVS; CDR2 reads FQNEAQ. V gave up 5 bases and J gave up 4 bases, with 14 bases separating them. The CDR3 sequence is CASSPSRFGETQYF. The CDR3 nucleotides are TGTGCCAGCAGCCCCTCGAGGTTTGGAGAGACCCAGTACTTC.

This clonotype occurred once. The chain employs TRBV18 and TRBJ1-5; D call uncertain. The CDR3 length is 14 residues. Germline V gene sequence: CDR1 KGHSH, CDR2 LQKENI. V lost 1 base to trimming and J lost 8 bases, with 12 bases between them. The CDR3 region is CASSPQGPPEPQHF. For the CDR3, the DNA is TGTGCCAGCTCACCACAAGGGCCGCCGGAGCCCCAGCATTTT.

This chain links TRBV20-1 with TRBJ1-5, with D hard to call. Germline lookup yields CDR1 DFQATT and CDR2 SNEGSKA (reference sequence). This CDR3 contains 14 residues. The V gene lost 1 base and the J gene lost 3 bases, with 10 bases spanning the gap. CDR3 sequence: CSARAGLANQPQHF. Written as DNA, the CDR3 is TGCAGTGCTAGAGCCGGACTCGCCAATCAGCCCCAGCATTTT.

This clonotype turned up a few times. J is TRBJ2-1 and V is TRBV3-1, with D tentatively TRBD2 (5 bases). V lost 6 bases to trimming and J lost 9 bases, with 9 bases between them. This CDR3 comprises 11 residues. Germline V lookup: CDR1 LGHDT, CDR2 YNNKEL (reference sequence). The CDR3 DNA sequence: TGTGCCAGCAGTTCGAGGGTTGAGCAGTTCTTC. Amino acid sequence: CASSSRVEQFF.

This clonotype was counted only a few times. V is TRBV7-8 and J is TRBJ2-1; possible D gene TRBD2, 7 bases. Germline V gene data show CDR1 as SGHVS and CDR2 as FQNEAQ. The CDR3 is 17 amino acids. Deletions cut 7 bases from V and 4 bases from J, with 23 bases between. In DNA, the CDR3 is TGTGCCAGCATCCCACTCCGGGGGGCAGGTCCGTACAATGAGCAGTTCTTC. Protein sequence: CASIPLRGAGPYNEQFF.